This entry describes one T cell receptor (beta chain). The antigen is not known. The record originates from a study of shared clonotypes between healthy human individuals. Study-wide points: Four donors held about 5% of naive CD4 clonotypes in common.

CDR3 length: 13 residues. Between the trimmed V and J ends, which lost 6 bases and 4 bases, there was a span of 12 bases. Germline V gene lookup returns CDR1 SGHAT and CDR2 FQNNGV. Some clones are missing from TCRdb's copy, which holds only in-frame ones; the method was immunoSEQ multiplex PCR. The sample lists under 2.5 million clones, about 90% occurring once. The sample was naive CD4+ T cells from PBMCs. Subset here: CD45RA+ positively selected. The TCR comes from a man between 18 and 35 years old in good health. Some clones in this sample may be carry-over from other donors' samples. V is TRBV11-2 and J is TRBJ1-1, with a tentative D call TRBD1 (5 bases). The CDR3: CASSQQAGTEAFF. The CDR3 DNA is TGTGCCAGCAGTCAACAGGCGGGCACTGAAGCTTTCTTT.